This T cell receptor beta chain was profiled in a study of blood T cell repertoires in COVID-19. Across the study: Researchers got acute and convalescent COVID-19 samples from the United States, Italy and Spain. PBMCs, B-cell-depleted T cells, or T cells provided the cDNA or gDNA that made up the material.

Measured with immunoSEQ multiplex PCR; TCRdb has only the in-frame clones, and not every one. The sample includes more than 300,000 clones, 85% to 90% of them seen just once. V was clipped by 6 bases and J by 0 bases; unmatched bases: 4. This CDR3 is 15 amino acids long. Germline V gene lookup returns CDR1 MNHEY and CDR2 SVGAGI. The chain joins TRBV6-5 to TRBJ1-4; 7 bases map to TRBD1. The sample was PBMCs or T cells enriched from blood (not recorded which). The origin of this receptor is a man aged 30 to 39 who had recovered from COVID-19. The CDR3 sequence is CASRRDSSTNEKLFF. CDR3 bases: TGTGCCAGCAGGCGGGACAGCTCAACTAATGAAAAACTGTTTTTT.